This T cell receptor (beta chain) was recorded in a study of cytomegalovirus exposure and HLA in healthy donors. Study conclusions and caveats: HLA alleles were associated with some 16,000 TCR beta sequences in a later analysis at 0.05 false discovery rate. In vitro checks showed that a few CMV-associated chains really do target CMV antigens.

This clone was detected only a few times. Its target is not known. Germline CDR1 and CDR2: SGHDT and YYEEEE. This CDR3 spans 11 amino acids. Trimming cost V 4 bases and J 14 bases; bases outside gene matches: 5. Researchers ran the PCR with 60 Vbeta and 13 Jbeta primers. As originally analysed: In a later analysis, about 12 million of 75 million to 90 million unique beta chains occurred in at least two donors. Profiled with immunoSEQ multiplex PCR; TCRdb holds only in-frame clones, not every one. The V and J calls and the clone size are those of that table, but D and trimming were determined from the DNA. The table includes 90,000 to 150,000 clones, over 60% detected once.

Sequencing was done on a sample of PBMCs. The sequence was obtained from a man aged 40-55 years in good health and CMV-seropositive. This chain connects TRBV5-6 to TRBJ2-1, with TRBD1 matching over 8 bases. As DNA, the CDR3 is TGTGCCAGCAGCAAGGACAGGGACGAGTTCTTC. It encodes CASSKDRDEFF.